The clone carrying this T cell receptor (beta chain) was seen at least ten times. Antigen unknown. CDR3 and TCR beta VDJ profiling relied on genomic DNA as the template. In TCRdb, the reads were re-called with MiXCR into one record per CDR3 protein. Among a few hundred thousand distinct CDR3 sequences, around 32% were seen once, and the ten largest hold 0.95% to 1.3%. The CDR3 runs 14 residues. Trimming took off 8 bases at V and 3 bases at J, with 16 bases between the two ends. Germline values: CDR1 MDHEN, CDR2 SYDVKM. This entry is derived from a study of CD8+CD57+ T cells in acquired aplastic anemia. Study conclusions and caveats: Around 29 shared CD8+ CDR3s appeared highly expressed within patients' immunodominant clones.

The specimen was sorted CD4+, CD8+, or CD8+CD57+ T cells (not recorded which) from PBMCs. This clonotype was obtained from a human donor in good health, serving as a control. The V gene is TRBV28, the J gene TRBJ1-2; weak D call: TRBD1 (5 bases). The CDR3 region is CASRIRQSYYGYTF. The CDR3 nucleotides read TGTGCCAGCCGGATCCGACAGTCATACTATGGCTACACCTTC.